This paragraph reports one TCR beta chain. Its target is unknown. The data stem from a study of cytomegalovirus exposure and HLA in healthy donors. The study, taken as a whole, reports: Presence/absence analyses assumed roughly uniform sequencing depth across donors. Under in vitro conditions, a few CMV-associated chains were confirmed as specific for CMV antigens.

In germline, CDR1 is SGHAT, CDR2 FQNNGV. Trimming stripped 10 bases from V and 0 bases from J, with 27 bases between. CDR3 length: 18 amino acids. The PCR used 60 Vbeta and 13 Jbeta primers. Data came from immunoSEQ multiplex PCR; TCRdb stores just in-frame clones and leaves some out. The table includes 79,000 or so clones, approximately 79% detected once. Regarding donors, all were healthy bone marrow donors. The chain uses TRBV11-2 and TRBJ1-1; D not certain. This clonotype originated in a woman aged 40 to 50 in good health and CMV-seropositive. Sequenced material: PBMCs. The CDR3 DNA reads as TGTGCCACCCGAGGCGGTGGCTCCCGGTACTATATGAACACTGAAGCTTTCTTT. Translated, it gives CATRGGGSRYYMNTEAFF.